This section outlines one T cell receptor (beta chain) sequence together with its context. This clonotype was detected many times. Its binding antigen is unknown. Per-base quality was not reported, and no clone a single base away is much larger than it. Trimmed from V: 5 bases; trimmed from J: 5 bases; junction bases lacking a gene match: 6. From the cysteine up to the phenylalanine, the CDR3 has a length of 15 residues. CDR3 DNA is the only sequence kept; it has 45 bases, read in frame from the first base. This entry belongs to a study of patients and donors after allogeneic stem cell transplantation (dated by TCRdb to the early 2020s). Receptors were amplified or captured by RT-PCR. For sequencing, a NextSeq 550 was employed. The public reads were quality trimmed at Q25 with fastp and then assembled into clones with MiXCR by TCRdb, keeping productive beta chains. Each record represents a unique CDR3 protein, reported with the most common genes and DNA among its rows. This sample is represented by around 150,000 distinct CDR3 sequences; 37% of them were singletons. The top ten clonotypes cover roughly 50% of the sample.

The sample was blood, either unsorted or a sorted T cell fraction (not recorded which). The rearranged segments are TRBV12-3 or TRBV12-4 and TRBJ1-6, with 7 bases aligning to TRBD1. This sequence originates from a human donor who was either an allogeneic HSCT recipient or a stem cell or donor lymphocyte infusion donor (not recorded which). It is not recorded whose cells these are; they may come from a transplant donor. The DNA reads as follows: TGTGCCAGCAGTCCACAGGGGCAGGATAATTCACCCCTCCACTTT. This sequence encodes CASSPQGQDNSPLHF.